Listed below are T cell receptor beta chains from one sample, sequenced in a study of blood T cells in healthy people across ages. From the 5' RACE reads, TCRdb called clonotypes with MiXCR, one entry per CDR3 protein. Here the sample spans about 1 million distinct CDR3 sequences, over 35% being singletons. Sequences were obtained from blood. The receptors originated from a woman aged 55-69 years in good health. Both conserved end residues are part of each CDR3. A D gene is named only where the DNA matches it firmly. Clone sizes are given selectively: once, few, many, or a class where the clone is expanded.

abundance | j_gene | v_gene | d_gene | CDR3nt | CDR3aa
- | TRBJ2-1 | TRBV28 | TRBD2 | TGTGCCAGCAGCCCAGGCGGGGGAGCCTACAATGAGCAGTTCTTC | CASSPGGGAYNEQFF
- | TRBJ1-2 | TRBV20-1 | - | TGCAGTGCTATGCAGGGTACTACGTATGGCTACACCTTC | CSAMQGTTYGYTF
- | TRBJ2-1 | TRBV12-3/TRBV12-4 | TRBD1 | TGTGCCAGCAGTTTACGACAGGGGGCAGATGAGCAGTTCTTC | CASSLRQGADEQFF
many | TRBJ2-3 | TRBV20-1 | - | TGCAGTGCTAGAGATACACAGCGCAATACGCAGTATTTT | CSARDTQRNTQYF
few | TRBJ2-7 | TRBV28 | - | TGTGCCAGCAGTTTAGCGACGGGTCGCTCCTACGAGCAGTACTTC | CASSLATGRSYEQYF
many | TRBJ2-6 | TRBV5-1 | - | TGCGCCAGCAGCTTGACACTTGGGGCCAACGTCCTGACTTTC | CASSLTLGANVLTF
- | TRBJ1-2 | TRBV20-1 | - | TGCAGTGCCGCCCCAACCTATGGCTACACCTTC | CSAAPTYGYTF
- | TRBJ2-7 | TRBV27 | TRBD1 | TGTGCCAGCAGTTTAGGGGACAGCCGCTACGAGCAGTACTTC | CASSLGDSRYEQYF
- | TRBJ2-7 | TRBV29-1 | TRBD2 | TGCAGCGCCCTTAGCGGGAACTCCTACGAGCAGTACTTC | CSALSGNSYEQYF
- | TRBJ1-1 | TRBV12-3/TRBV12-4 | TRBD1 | TGTGCCACCTCCCCCAGGGGGAGGAACACTGAAGCTTTCTTT | CATSPRGRNTEAFF
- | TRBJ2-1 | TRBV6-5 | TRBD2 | TGTGCCAGCAGTTACTCGGGACTAGCTGTGGGTGAGCAGTTCTTC | CASSYSGLAVGEQFF
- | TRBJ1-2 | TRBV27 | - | TGTGCCAGCAGTTTATCCGACAGGAACTATGGCTACACCTTC | CASSLSDRNYGYTF
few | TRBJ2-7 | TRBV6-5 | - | TGTGCCAGCAGTTACTCGGGCAGCGGACCGCTCGAGCAGTACTTC | CASSYSGSGPLEQYF
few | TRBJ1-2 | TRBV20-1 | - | TGCAGTGCGAATCGAGGGTACGACTATGGCTACACCTTC | CSANRGYDYGYTF
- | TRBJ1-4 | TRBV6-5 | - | TGTGCCAGCAGTTATTCACGGGGCAGGGCTAATGAAAAACTGTTTTTT | CASSYSRGRANEKLFF
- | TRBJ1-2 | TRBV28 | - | TGTGCCGGCAGTCCCCCCGGGGGGGGTGGCTACACCTTC | CAGSPPGGGGYTF
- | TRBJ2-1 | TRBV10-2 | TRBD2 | TGCGCCAGCAGTCACCTACTAGCGCAGCGTGGTGAGCAGTTCTTC | CASSHLLAQRGEQFF
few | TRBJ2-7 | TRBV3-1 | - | TGTGCCAGCAGCCAAGGACATTCCTACGAGCAGTACTTC | CASSQGHSYEQYF
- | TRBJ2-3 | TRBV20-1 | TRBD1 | TGCAGTGCTTCTCCGGGACAGGGGGACTCAGATACGCAGTATTTT | CSASPGQGDSDTQYF
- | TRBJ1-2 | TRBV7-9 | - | TGTGCCAGCAGCGTTACAGGGCGTGAATATGGCTACACCTTC | CASSVTGREYGYTF
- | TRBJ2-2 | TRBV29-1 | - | TGCAGCGTTGATTTCAGGGGGAACACCGGGGAGCTGTTTTTT | CSVDFRGNTGELFF
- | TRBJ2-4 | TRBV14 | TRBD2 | TGTGCCAGCAGCCAACGGACTAGGGGTAACATTCAGTACTTC | CASSQRTRGNIQYF
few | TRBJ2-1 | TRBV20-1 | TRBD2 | TGCAGTGCTCTAGGACTAGCGGGGACCTACAATGAGCAGTTCTTC | CSALGLAGTYNEQFF
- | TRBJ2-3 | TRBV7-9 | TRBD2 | TGTGCCAGCAGCTTAGCGCCTAGCGGGATTGGCACAGATACGCAGTATTTT | CASSLAPSGIGTDTQYF
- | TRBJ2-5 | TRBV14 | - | TGTGCCAGCAGCCAAGTGGTTTCCGCGGAGCAGTACTTC | CASSQVVSAEQYF
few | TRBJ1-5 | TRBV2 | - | TGTGCCAGCAGTGTTTCGGGGGGCCAGGGAAATCAGCCCCAGCATTTT | CASSVSGGQGNQPQHF
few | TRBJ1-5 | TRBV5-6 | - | TGTGCCAGCAGCCGCCGGGTTAGCAATCAGCCCCAGCATTTT | CASSRRVSNQPQHF
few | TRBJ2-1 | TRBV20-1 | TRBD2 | TGCAGTGCTAGAGATCCCTTGGCGGGAGTCTCCTACAATGAGCAGTTCTTC | CSARDPLAGVSYNEQFF
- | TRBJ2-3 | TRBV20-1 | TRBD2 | TGCAGTGCAGCGGGGACTAGCCGTACAGATACGCAGTATTTT | CSAAGTSRTDTQYF
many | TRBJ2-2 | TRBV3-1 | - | TGTGCCAGCAGCCAAGGGCGCAGGGCGGACGGGGAGCTGTTTTTT | CASSQGRRADGELFF
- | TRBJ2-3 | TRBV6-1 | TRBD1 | TGTGCCAGCAGATGGGACAGCATCACAGATACGCAGTATTTT | CASRWDSITDTQYF
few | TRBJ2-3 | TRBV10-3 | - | TGTGCCATCAGTGGGGAGCGGAGCTCAACAGATACGCAGTATTTT | CAISGERSSTDTQYF
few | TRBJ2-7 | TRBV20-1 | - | TGCAGTGCTAGGCCCCGGGACTCCCTTGGGCCTTACGAGCAGTACTTC | CSARPRDSLGPYEQYF
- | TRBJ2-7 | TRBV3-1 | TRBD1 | TGTGCCAGCAGCTCAATATCTACAACCGGGACAGGGTCCTACGAGCAGTACTTC | CASSSISTTGTGSYEQYF
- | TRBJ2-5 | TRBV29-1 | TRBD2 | TGCAGCCCCCTATTAGCGGGGGGCCGGGAGACCCAGTACTTC | CSPLLAGGRETQYF
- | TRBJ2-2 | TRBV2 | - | TGTGCCAGCAATCGGGGGAGTACGAACGGGGAGCTGTTTTTT | CASNRGSTNGELFF